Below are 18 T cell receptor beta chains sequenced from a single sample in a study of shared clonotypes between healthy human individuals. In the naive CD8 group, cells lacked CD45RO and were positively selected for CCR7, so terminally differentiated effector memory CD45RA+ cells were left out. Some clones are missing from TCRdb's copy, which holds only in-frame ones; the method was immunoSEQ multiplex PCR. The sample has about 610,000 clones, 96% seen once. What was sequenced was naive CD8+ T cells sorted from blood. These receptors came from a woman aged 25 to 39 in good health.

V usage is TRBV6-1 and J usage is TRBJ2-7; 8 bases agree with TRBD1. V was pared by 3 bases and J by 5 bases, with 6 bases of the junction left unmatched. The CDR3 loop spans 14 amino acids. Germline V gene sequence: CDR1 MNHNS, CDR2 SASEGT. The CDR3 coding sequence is TGTGCCAGCAGTGATCGGACAGGGACCCACGAGCAGTACTTC. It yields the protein CASSDRTGTHEQYF.

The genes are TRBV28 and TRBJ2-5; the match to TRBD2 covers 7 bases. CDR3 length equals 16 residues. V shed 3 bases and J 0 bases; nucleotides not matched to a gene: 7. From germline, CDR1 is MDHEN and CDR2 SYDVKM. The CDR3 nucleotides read TGTGCCAGCAGTTTTGTAGGGACTACTTACCAAGAGACCCAGTACTTC. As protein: CASSFVGTTYQETQYF.

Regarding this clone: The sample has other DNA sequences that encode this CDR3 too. The CDR3 DNA reads TGTGCCAGCAGTTACGGAGGCAGTACCTACGAGCAGTACTTC. As protein: CASSYGGSTYEQYF. The chain recombines TRBV6-5 with TRBJ2-7; D possibly corresponds to TRBD2 (5 bases). V shed 2 bases and J shed 2 bases, with 10 bases lying between them. The CDR3 is 14 residues long. CDR1 and CDR2 (germline): MNHEY, SVGAGI.

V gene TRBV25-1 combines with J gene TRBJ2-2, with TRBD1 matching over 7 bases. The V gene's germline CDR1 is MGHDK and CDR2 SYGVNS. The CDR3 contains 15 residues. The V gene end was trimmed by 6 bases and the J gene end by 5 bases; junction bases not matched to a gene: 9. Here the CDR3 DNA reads TGTGCCAGCAGGGCAGGGACAGTAAAGACCGGGGAGCTGTTTTTT. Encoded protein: CASRAGTVKTGELFF. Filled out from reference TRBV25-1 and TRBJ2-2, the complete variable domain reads EADIYQTPRYLVIGTGKKITLECSQTMGHDKMYWYQQDPGMELHLIHYSYGVNSTEKGDLSSESTVSRIRTEHFPLTLESARPSHTSQYLCASRAGTVKTGELFFGEGSRLTVL.

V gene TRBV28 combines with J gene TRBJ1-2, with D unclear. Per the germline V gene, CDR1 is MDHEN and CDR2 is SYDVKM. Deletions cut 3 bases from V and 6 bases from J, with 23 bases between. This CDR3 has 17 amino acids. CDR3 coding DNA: TGTGCCAGCAGTTTCCCCCCTGAGGAGGAAAACTACGATGGCTACACCTTC. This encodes CASSFPPEEENYDGYTF.

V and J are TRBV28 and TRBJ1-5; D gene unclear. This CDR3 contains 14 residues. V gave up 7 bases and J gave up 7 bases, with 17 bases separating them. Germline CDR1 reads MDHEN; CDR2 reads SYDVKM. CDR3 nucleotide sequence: TGTGCCAGCACTCTGCTGCCACCAGGCCAGCCCCAGCATTTT. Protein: CASTLLPPGQPQHF.

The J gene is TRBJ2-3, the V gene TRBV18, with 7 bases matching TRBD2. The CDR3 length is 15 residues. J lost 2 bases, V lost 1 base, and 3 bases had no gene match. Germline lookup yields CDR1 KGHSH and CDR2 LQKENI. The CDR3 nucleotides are TGTGCCAGCTCACCACTAAGCGGGATCACAGATACGCAGTATTTT. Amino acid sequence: CASSPLSGITDTQYF.

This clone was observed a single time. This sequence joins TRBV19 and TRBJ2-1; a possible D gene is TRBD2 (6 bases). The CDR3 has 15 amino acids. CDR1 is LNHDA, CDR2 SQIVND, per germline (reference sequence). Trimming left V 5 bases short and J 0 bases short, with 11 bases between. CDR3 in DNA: TGTGCCAGTAGTCCGCTAGCGCGCTCCTACAATGAGCAGTTCTTC. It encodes CASSPLARSYNEQFF.

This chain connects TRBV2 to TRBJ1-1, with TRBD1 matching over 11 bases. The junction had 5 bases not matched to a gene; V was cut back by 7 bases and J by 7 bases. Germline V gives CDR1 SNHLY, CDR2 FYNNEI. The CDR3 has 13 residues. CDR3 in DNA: TGTGCCAGCATCGCGGGGACAGGGGGTGAAGCTTTCTTT. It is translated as CASIAGTGGEAFF. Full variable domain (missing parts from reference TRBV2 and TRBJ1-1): EPEVTQTPSHQVTQMGQEVILRCVPISNHLYFYWYRQILGQKVEFLVSFYNNEISEKSEIFDDQFSVERPDGSNFTLKIRSTKLEDSAMYFCASIAGTGGEAFFGQGTRLTVV.

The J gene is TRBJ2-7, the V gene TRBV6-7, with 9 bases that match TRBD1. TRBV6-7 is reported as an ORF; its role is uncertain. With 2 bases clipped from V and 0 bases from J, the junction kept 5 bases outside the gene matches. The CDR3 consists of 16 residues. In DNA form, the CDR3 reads TGTGCCAGCAGTTACGGGGGACAGGGCTGCTCCTACGAGCAGTACTTC. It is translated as CASSYGGQGCSYEQYF.

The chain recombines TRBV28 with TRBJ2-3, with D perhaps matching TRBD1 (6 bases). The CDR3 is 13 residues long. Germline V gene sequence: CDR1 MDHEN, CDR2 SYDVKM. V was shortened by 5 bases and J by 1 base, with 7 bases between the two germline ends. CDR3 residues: CASSGQRTDTQYF. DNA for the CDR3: TGTGCCAGCAGTGGACAGCGCACAGATACGCAGTATTTT.

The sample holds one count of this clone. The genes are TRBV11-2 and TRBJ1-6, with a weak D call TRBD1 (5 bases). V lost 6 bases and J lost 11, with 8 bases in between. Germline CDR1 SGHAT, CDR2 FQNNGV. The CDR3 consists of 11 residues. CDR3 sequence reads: CASSPGTPLHF. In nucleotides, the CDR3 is TGTGCCAGCAGTCCAGGGACACCCCTCCACTTT.

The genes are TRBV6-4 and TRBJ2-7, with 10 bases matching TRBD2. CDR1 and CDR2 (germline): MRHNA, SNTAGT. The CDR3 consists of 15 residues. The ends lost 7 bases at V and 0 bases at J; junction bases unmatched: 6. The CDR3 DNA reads TGTGCCAGCAAAACCGGGACTAGCGCCTCCTACGAGCAGTACTTC. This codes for CASKTGTSASYEQYF.

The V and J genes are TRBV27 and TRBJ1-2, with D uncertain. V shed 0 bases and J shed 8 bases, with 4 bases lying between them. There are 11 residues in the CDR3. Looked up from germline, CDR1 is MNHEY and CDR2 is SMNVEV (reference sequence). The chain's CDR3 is CASSLSNGYTF. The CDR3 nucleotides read TGTGCCAGCAGTTTATCGAACGGCTACACCTTC.

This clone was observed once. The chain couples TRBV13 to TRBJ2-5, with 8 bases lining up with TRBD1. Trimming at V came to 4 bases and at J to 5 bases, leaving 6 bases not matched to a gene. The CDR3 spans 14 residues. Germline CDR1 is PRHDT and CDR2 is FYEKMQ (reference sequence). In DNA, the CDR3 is TGTGCCAGCAGCTCAGACAGGGGAGCGGAGACCCAGTACTTC. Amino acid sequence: CASSSDRGAETQYF.

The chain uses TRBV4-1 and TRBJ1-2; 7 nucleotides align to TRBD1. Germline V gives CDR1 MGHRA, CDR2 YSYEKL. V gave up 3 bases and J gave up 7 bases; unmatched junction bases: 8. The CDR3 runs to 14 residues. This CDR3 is CASSQETGRGGYTF. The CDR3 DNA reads TGCGCCAGCAGCCAGGAGACAGGGCGCGGTGGCTACACCTTC.

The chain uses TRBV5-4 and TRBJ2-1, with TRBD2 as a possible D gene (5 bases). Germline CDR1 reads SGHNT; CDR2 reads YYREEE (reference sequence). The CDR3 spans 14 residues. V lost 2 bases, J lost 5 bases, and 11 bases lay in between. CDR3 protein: CASSFGLADNEQFF. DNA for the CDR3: TGTGCCAGCAGCTTCGGGCTAGCAGACAATGAGCAGTTCTTC.

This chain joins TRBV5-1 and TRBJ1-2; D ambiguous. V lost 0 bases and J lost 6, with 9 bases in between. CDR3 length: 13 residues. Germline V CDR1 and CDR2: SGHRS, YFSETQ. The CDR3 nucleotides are TGCGCCAGCAGCTTGGTAGGGTCGGATGGCTACACCTTC. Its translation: CASSLVGSDGYTF.